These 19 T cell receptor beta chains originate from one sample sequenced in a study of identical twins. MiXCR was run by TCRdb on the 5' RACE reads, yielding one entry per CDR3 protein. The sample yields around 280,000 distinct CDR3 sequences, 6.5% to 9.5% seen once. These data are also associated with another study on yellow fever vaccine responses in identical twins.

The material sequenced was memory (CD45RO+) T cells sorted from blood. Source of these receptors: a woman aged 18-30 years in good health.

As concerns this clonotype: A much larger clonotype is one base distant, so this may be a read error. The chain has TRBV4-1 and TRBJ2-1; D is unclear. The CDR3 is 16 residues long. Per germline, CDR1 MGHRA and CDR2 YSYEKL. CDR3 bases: TGCGCCGGCAGCCAAGTGAACCTAGTGGATTACAATGAGCAGTTCTTC. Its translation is CAGSQVNLVDYNEQFF.

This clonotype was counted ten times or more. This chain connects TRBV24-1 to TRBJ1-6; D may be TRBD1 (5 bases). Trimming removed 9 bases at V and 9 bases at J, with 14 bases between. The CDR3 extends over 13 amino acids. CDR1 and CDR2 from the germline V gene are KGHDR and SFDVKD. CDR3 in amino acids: CATAKGLGSPLHF. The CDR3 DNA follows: TGTGCCACCGCGAAGGGGCTCGGTTCACCCCTCCACTTT.

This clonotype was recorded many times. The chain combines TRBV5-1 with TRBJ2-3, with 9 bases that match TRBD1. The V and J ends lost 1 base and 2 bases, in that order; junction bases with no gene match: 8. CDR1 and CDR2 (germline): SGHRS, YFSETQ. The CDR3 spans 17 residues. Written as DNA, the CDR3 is TGCGCCAGCAGCTTGCCCTGGGACAGGGAGAACACAGATACGCAGTATTTT. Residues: CASSLPWDRENTDTQYF.

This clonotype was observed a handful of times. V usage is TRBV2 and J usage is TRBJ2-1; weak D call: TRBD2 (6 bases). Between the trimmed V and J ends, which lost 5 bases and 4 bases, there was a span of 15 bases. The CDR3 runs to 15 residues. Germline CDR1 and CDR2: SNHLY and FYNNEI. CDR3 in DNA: TGTGCCAGCAGTAAGCCGGGACTTTCATACAATGAGCAGTTCTTC. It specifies CASSKPGLSYNEQFF.

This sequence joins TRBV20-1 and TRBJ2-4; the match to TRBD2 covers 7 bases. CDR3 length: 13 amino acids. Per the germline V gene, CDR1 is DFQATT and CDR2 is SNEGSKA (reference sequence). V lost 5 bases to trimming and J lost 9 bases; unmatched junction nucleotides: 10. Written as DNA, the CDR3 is TGCAGTGCTTTGACTAGCAGGAAGGCCATTCAGTACTTC. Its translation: CSALTSRKAIQYF.

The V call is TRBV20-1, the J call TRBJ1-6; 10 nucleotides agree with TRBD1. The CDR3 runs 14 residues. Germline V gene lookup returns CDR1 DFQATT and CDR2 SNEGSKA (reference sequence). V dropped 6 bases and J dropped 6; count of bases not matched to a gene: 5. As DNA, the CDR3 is TGCAGTGCGCCCGGGACAGGGGTTAATTCACCCCTCCACTTT. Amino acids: CSAPGTGVNSPLHF.

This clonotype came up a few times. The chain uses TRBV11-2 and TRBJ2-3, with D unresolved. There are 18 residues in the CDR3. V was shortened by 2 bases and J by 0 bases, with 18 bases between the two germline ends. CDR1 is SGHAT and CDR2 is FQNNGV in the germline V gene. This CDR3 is CASSLNLPAATSTDTQYF. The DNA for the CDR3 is TGTGCCAGCAGCTTAAATCTCCCGGCGGCCACTAGCACAGATACGCAGTATTTT.

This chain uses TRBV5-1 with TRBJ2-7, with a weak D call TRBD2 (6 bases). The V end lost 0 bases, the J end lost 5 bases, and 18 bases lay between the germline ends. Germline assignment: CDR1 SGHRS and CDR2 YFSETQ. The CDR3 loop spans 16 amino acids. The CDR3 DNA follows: TGCGCCAGCAGCTTGGGTTACGGCGGGGTGACAAACGAGCAGTACTTC. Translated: CASSLGYGGVTNEQYF.

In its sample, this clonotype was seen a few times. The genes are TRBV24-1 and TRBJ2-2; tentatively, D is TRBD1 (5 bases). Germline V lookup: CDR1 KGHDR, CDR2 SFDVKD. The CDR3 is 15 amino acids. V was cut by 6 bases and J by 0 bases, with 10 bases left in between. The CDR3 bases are TGTGCCACCAGTCACCGGACACCGAACACCGGGGAGCTGTTTTTT. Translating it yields CATSHRTPNTGELFF.

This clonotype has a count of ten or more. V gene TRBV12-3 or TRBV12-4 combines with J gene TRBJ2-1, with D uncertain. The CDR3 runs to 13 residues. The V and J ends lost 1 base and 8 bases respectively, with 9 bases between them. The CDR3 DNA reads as TGTGCCAGCAGTTTAGAACGGTGGGATGAGCAGTTCTTC. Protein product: CASSLERWDEQFF.

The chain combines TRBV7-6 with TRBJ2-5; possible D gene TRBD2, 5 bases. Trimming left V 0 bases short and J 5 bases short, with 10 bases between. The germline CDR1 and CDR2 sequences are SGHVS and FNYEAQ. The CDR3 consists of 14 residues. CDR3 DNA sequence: TGTGCCAGCAGCTTAGCGCAGGTAGCGGAGACCCAGTACTTC. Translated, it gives CASSLAQVAETQYF.

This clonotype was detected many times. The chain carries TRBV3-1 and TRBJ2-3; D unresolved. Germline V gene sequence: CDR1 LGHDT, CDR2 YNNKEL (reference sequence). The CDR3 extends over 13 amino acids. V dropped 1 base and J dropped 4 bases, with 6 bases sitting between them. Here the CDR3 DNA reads TGTGCCAGCAGCCAAGGGCCCTCAGATACGCAGTATTTT. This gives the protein CASSQGPSDTQYF.

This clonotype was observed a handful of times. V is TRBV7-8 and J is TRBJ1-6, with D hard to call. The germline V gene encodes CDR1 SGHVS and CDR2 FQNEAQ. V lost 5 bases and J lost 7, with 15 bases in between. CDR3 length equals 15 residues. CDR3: CASSGRELRNSPLHF. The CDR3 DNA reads TGTGCCAGCAGCGGTCGGGAACTTCGGAATTCACCCCTCCACTTT.

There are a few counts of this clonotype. The CDR3 sequence is CASSHTPDGPSTDTQYF. The CDR3 coding sequence is TGTGCCAGCAGCCATACACCGGACGGACCTAGCACAGATACGCAGTATTTT. The chain combines TRBV7-9 with TRBJ2-3; D is unresolved. Germline V lookup: CDR1 SEHNR, CDR2 FQNEAQ (reference sequence). This CDR3 has 17 amino acids. V shed 5 bases and J shed 0 bases, with 18 bases lying between them. The variable domain in full, with the rest retrieved from reference TRBV7-9 and TRBJ2-3, is DTGVSQNPRHKITKRGQNVTFRCDPISEHNRLYWYRQTLGQGPEFLTYFQNEAQLEKSRLLSDRFSAERPKGSFSTLEIQRTEQGDSAMYLCASSHTPDGPSTDTQYFGPGTRLTVL.

Here the CDR3 DNA reads TGTGCCAGCTCCCGGGCTACAGGGGCCTCCTACGAGCAGTACTTC. Translated: CASSRATGASYEQYF. J is TRBJ2-7 and V is TRBV18; 7 nucleotides agree with TRBD1. This CDR3 region has 15 residues. The V gene's germline CDR1 is KGHSH and CDR2 LQKENI. V lost 6 bases to trimming and J lost 0 bases; unmatched junction nucleotides: 8.

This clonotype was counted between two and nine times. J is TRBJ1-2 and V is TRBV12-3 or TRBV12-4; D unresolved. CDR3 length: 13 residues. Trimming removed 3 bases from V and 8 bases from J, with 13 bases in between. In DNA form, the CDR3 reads TGTGCCAGCAGTTTTACAAAGGTTGAAGGCTACACCTTC. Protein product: CASSFTKVEGYTF.

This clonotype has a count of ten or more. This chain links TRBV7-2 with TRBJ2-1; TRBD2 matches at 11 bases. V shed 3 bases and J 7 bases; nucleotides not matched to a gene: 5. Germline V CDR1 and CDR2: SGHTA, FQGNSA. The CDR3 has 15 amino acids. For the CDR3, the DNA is TGTGCCAGCAGCTTTACTAGCGGGAGTAAAAATGAGCAGTTCTTC. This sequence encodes CASSFTSGSKNEQFF.

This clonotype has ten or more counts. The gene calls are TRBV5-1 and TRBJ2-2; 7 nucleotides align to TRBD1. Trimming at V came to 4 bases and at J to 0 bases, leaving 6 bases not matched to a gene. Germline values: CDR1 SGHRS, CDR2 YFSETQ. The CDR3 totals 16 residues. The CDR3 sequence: CASSVGTETNTGELFF. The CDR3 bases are TGCGCCAGCAGCGTGGGGACAGAAACGAACACCGGGGAGCTGTTTTTT.

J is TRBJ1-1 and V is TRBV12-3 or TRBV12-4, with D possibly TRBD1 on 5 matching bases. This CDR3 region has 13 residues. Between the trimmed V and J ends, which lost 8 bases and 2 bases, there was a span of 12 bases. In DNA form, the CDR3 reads TGTGCCAGCCACCGACAGAGAAACACTGAAGCTTTCTTT. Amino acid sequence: CASHRQRNTEAFF.